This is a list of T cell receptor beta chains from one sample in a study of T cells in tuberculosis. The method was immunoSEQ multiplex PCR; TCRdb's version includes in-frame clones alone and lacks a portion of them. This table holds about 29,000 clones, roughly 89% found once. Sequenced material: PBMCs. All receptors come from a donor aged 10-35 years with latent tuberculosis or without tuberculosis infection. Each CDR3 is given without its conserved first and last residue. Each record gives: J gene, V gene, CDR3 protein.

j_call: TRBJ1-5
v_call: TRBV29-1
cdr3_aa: SVVVGGSNQPQH

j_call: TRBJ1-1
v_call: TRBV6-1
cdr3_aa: ASRIGTPRAGEAF

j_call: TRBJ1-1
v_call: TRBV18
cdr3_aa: ASSPGTGVGDTEAF

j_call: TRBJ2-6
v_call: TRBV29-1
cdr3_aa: SVTYSGANVLT

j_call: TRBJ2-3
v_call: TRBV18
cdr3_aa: ASSPNPGDSTDTQY

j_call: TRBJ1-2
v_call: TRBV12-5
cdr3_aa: ASAPDRGLRNT

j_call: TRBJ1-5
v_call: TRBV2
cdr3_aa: ASTGEDQPQH

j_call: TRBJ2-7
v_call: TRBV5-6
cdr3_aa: ASSQQQGLEQY

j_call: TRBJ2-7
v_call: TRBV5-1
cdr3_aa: ASSPSSQQGAEQY

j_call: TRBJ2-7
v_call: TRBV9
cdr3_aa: ASSVAVGASYEQY

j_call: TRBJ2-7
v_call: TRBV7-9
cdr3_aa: ASSLPDRPTYEQY

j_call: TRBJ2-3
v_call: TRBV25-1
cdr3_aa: ASSGTSGGTDTQY

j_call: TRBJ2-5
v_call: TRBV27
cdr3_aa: ASLRQGERVWY

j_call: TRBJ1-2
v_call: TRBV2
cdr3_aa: ASSPVGGRYGYT

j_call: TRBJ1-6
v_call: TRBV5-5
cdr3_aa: ASSSVSSYNSPLH

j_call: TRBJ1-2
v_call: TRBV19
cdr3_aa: ASSKQGNYGYT

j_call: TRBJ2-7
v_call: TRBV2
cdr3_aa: ASSLYSGTTSGEQY

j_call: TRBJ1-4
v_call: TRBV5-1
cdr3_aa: ASSLGYFNEKLF

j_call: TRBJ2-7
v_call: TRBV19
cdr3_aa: ASSNFGGTNEQY

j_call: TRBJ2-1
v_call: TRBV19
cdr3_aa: ASSPWGGHNEQF

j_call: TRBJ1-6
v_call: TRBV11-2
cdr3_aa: ASTLLRTGYNSPLH

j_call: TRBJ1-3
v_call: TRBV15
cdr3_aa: ATSTQTGRGNTIY

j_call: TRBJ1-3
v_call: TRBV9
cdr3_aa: ASRVGDTIY

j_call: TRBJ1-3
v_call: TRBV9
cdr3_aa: ASSDPQGYGNTIY

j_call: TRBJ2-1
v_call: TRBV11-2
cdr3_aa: ASSLELGGSYNEQF

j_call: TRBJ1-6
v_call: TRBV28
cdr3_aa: ASSHQTLH

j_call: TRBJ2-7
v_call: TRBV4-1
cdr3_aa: ASSQVLDSGTYEQY

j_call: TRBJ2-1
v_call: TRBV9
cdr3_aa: ASSVPGTSGVHEQF

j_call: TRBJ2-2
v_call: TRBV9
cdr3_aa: ASSVGLAQNTGELF

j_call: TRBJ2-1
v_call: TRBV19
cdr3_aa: ASSMGLAGGSSYNEQF

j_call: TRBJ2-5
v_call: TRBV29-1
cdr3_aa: SGGQYLQETQY

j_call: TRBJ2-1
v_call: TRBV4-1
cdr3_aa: ASSQNRGTGGNSEQF

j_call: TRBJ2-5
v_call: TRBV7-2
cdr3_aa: ASSEQGKGTQY

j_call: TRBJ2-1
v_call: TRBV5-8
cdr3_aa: ASSLGLPTRNEQF

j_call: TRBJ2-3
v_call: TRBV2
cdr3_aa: ASSQGGTQY

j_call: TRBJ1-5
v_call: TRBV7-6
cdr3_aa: ASSADGDQPQH

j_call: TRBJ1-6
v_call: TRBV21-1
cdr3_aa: ASSKVVEGGVLGSPLH